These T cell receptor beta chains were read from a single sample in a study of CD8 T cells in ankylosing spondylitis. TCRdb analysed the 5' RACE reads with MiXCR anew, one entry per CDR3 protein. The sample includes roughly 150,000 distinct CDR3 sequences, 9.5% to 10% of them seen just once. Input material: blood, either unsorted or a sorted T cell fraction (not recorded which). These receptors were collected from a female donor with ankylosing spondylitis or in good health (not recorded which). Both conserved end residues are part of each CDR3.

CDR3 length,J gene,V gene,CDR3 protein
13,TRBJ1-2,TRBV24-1,CAARRGDNYGYTF
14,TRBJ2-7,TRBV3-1,CASTRTGQTGEQYF
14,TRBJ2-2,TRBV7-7,CASSSTVNTGELFF
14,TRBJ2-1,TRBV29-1,CSATTGGNYNEQFF
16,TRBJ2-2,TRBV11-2,CASSLDRQPNTGELFF
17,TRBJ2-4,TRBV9,CASSDPQGLGAKNIQYF
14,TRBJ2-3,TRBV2,CASSATGGPDTQYF
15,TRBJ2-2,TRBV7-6,CASGDSGRPTGELFF
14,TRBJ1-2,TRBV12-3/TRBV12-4,CASAPKEGVYGYTF
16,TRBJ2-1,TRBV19,CASSLSGTSNYNEQFF
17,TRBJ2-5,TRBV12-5,CASGLVVAGSGQETQYF
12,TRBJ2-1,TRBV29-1,CSAWTGLNEQFF
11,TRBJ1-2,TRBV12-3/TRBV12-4,CASSLADGYTF
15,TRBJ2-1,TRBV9,CASSVGGLGYNEQFF
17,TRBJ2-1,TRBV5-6,CASSPVPGLENYNEQFF
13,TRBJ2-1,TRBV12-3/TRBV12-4,CASSLRIVTEQFF
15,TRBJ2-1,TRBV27,CASSWVQGQVGEQFF
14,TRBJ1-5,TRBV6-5,CASSSAGQGGPQHF
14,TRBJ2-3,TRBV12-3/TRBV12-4,CASSLGRYTDTQYF
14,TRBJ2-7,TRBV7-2,CASSLDGGRSEQYF
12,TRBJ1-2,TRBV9,CASSVEGHGYTF
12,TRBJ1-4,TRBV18,CASRTGNEKLFF
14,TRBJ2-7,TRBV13,CASSGWVASYEQYF
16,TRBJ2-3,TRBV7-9,CASRPPSGGGTDTQYF
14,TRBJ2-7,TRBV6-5,CASSYVDNSYEQYF
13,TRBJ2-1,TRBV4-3,CASSQATRDEQFF
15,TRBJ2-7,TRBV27,CASSLWTSGEYEQYF
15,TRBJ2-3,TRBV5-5,CASSSGTSGMDTQYF